The sequence of this T cell receptor beta chain was determined in a study of cytomegalovirus exposure and HLA in healthy donors. This clone was detected only a few times. Unmatched junction bases numbered 5, after V lost 2 bases and J lost 7 bases. Germline V gene data show CDR1 as SEHNR and CDR2 as FQNEAQ (reference sequence). This CDR3 has 15 residues. The primer mix had 60 Vbeta and 13 Jbeta primers. Some clones are missing from TCRdb's copy, which holds only in-frame ones; the method was immunoSEQ multiplex PCR. This table holds around 190,000 clones, roughly four fifths found once. Sequencing used PBMCs. The TCR sequence derives from a man younger than 40 in good health and CMV-seronegative. J is TRBJ2-1 and V is TRBV7-9, with TRBD2 matching 10 bases. CDR3 residues: CASSLSAGGPNEQFF. The CDR3 region has the DNA TGTGCCAGCAGCTTATCAGCGGGAGGGCCTAATGAGCAGTTCTTC.